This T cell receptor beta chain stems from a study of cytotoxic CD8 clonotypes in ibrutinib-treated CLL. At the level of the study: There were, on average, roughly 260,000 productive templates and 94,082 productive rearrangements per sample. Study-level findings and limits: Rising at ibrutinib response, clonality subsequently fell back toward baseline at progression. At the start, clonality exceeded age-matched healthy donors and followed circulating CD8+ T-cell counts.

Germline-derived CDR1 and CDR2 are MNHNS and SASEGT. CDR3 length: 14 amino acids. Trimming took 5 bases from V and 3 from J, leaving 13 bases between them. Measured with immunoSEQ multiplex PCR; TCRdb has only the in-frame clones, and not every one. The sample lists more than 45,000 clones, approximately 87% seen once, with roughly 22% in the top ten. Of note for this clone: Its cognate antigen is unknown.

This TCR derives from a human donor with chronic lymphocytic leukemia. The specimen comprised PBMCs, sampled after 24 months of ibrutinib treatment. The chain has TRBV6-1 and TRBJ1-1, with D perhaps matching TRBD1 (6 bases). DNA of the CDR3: TGTGCCAGCAGTCGGGGGGGCGAGGACACTGAAGCTTTCTTT. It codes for CASSRGGEDTEAFF.